Below, 26 T cell receptor beta chains from the same sample are listed, as sequenced in a study of neurological immune-mediated disorders (dated by TCRdb to between 2019 and 2020). Library prep was done by 5' RACE. The sample was run on an Illumina HiSeq 2500. In TCRdb, the public reads were trimmed at Q25 with fastp and aligned with MiXCR, with productive beta chains retained. Each entry is one CDR3 protein sequence, shown with its most common DNA and genes. The sample table lists approximately 68,000 distinct CDR3 sequences, approximately 5% of them with a count of one. The top ten clonotypes cover about 2.2% of the sample. The sequenced sample was PBMCs. The receptor source for this set is a woman aged 70-85 years with multiple sclerosis.

This clonotype was recorded many times. J is TRBJ2-6 and V is TRBV6-5; D may be TRBD1 (6 bases). The CDR3 is made up of 16 amino acids. Germline assignment: CDR1 MNHEY and CDR2 SVGAGI. V was shortened by 0 bases and J by 2 bases, with 8 bases between the two germline ends. The CDR3 DNA follows: TGTGCCAGCAGTTACTCGCAGGGGCCTGGGGCCAACGTCCTGACTTTC. Translation: CASSYSQGPGANVLTF.

This clonotype was detected many times. The chain employs TRBV7-2 and TRBJ2-3; 13 bases fit TRBD2. Losses at the gene ends were 5 bases for V and 7 bases for J; bases not matched to a gene: 9. This CDR3 spans 16 amino acids. CDR1 and CDR2 from the germline V gene are SGHTA and FQGNSA. For the CDR3, the DNA is TGTGCCAGCAGCCAGACAGGGACTAGCGGGATTAATACGCAGTATTTT. Translated: CASSQTGTSGINTQYF.

In this sample, this clonotype turned up many times. In DNA form, the CDR3 reads TGTGCCAGCAGCGCCTTAATTAACCCGGGGGAGCTGTTTTTT. Its protein is CASSALINPGELFF. This chain links TRBV2 with TRBJ2-2, with no clear D. The CDR3 covers 14 residues. Trimming shortened V by 6 bases and J by 8 bases, and 16 bases separated the two germline ends. Germline V gene data show CDR1 as SNHLY and CDR2 as FYNNEI.

There are many counts of this clonotype. The chain has TRBV6-5 and TRBJ1-5, with D perhaps TRBD1 (6 bases). The germline V and J ends were trimmed by 5 bases and 1 base, with 12 bases remaining between them. CDR1 MNHEY and CDR2 SVGAGI come from the germline V gene. This CDR3 is 15 amino acids long. The CDR3 spells CASSETGLSNQPQHF. The CDR3 DNA reads TGTGCCAGCAGTGAAACAGGGCTGAGCAATCAGCCCCAGCATTTT.

The table lists this clonotype with many counts. The V gene is TRBV7-9, the J gene TRBJ2-1, with no clear D. The CDR3 totals 13 residues. Germline lookup yields CDR1 SEHNR and CDR2 FQNEAQ (reference sequence). V shed 0 bases and J shed 7 bases, with 7 bases lying between them. DNA of the CDR3: TGTGCCAGCAGCTTAGCCGACGAGAATGAGCAGTTCTTC. This sequence encodes CASSLADENEQFF.

This clonotype occurred many times. This chain links TRBV6-2 or TRBV6-3 with TRBJ2-7, with D possibly called TRBD1 or TRBD2 (5 bases each). Trimming left V 8 bases short and J 2 bases short, with 7 bases between. CDR1 and CDR2 (germline): MNHEY, SVGEGT. This CDR3 contains 11 residues. The CDR3 DNA is TGTGCCAGCGGGGACCCCTACGAGCAGTACTTC. Translated: CASGDPYEQYF.

The table lists this clonotype with many counts. The chain links TRBV27 to TRBJ1-1, with 9 positions matching TRBD1. The V gene end was trimmed by 6 bases and the J gene end by 1 base; junction bases not matched to a gene: 6. CDR1 is MNHEY, CDR2 SMNVEV, per germline (reference sequence). The CDR3 is 15 residues long. CDR3 in amino acids: CASSGGGQGNTEAFF. In DNA, the CDR3 is TGTGCCAGCAGCGGCGGGGGACAGGGGAACACTGAAGCTTTCTTT.

Ten or more counts support this clonotype. This sequence joins TRBV5-1 and TRBJ1-6, with TRBD1 identical over 7 bases. The V and J ends lost 5 bases and 6 bases, in that order; junction bases with no gene match: 2. The CDR3 sequence is 13 residues long. The V gene's germline CDR1 is SGHRS and CDR2 YFSETQ. The chain's CDR3 is CASRGTANSPLHF. The CDR3 DNA follows: TGCGCCAGCAGAGGGACAGCTAATTCACCCCTCCACTTT. Full variable domain (remainder filled in from reference TRBV5-1 and TRBJ1-6): KAGVTQTPRYLIKTRGQQVTLSCSPISGHRSVSWYQQTPGQGLQFLFEYFSETQRNKGNFPGRFSGRQFSNSRSEMNVSTLELGDSALYLCASRGTANSPLHFGNGTRLTVT.

This clonotype was counted ten times or more. J is TRBJ2-1 and V is TRBV25-1; a weak D match, TRBD1 (5 bases). The CDR3 consists of 17 residues. The germline V gene encodes CDR1 MGHDK and CDR2 SYGVNS. The V end lost 0 bases, the J end lost 7 bases, and 19 bases lay between the germline ends. CDR3 nucleotides: TGTGCCAGCAGTGAATATCAGGCAGGGCCGGAATTAAATGAGCAGTTCTTC. Its protein is CASSEYQAGPELNEQFF.

This clonotype showed up many times. The chain combines TRBV5-1 with TRBJ2-5, with D possibly being TRBD2 (5 bases). V was trimmed by 7 bases and J by 6 bases, leaving 10 bases between them. The CDR3 runs to 11 residues. Looked up from germline, CDR1 is SGHRS and CDR2 is YFSETQ. As DNA, the CDR3 is TGCGCCAGCGGACTGGCACAGACCCAGTACTTC. Protein product: CASGLAQTQYF.

This clonotype has at least ten counts. This chain uses TRBV6-2 or TRBV6-3 with TRBJ1-5; TRBD1 agrees at 8 bases. This CDR3 has 14 amino acids. Germline CDR1 MNHEY, CDR2 SVGEGT. Germline trimming cut 8 bases from V and 0 bases from J; bases unmatched to any gene: 3. This chain's CDR3 is CASRTGYSNQPQHF. The CDR3, as DNA: TGTGCCAGCCGGACAGGGTATAGCAATCAGCCCCAGCATTTT.

This clonotype was seen only a few times. This chain connects TRBV6-5 to TRBJ2-2; no clear D. Germline V gene data show CDR1 as MNHEY and CDR2 as SVGAGI. The CDR3 runs 14 residues. Trimming removed 0 bases from V and 10 bases from J, with 12 bases in between. CDR3 sequence reads: CASSYSHTTAELFF. The CDR3 bases are TGTGCCAGCAGTTACTCCCACACAACAGCGGAGCTGTTTTTT.

Ten or more counts support this clonotype. The rearrangement links TRBV12-3 or TRBV12-4 to TRBJ2-7; perhaps D is TRBD1 or TRBD2 (5 bases each). The germline V and J ends were trimmed by 5 bases and 3 bases, with 8 bases remaining between them. CDR3 length: 12 amino acids. CDR3 region: CASSGGGYEQYF. The CDR3 DNA follows: TGTGCCAGCAGTGGGGGTGGCTACGAGCAGTACTTC.

This clonotype was counted a few times. The genes are TRBV12-3 or TRBV12-4 and TRBJ2-1; no definite D call. The V end lost 0 bases, the J end lost 0 bases, and 0 bases lay between the germline ends. The CDR3 loop spans 13 amino acids. This CDR3 reads CASSLASYNEQFF. The DNA of the CDR3 is TGTGCCAGCAGTTTAGCCTCCTACAATGAGCAGTTCTTC.

There are many counts of this clonotype. V and J are TRBV5-1 and TRBJ2-7, with 7 bases identical to TRBD1. The CDR3 covers 16 residues. Germline V gene lookup returns CDR1 SGHRS and CDR2 YFSETQ. V lost 4 bases, J lost 3 bases, and 13 bases stayed unmatched. CDR3 protein: CASSRTTGTGGYEQYF. The CDR3 DNA is TGCGCCAGCAGCCGTACGACAGGGACGGGTGGCTACGAGCAGTACTTC.

This clonotype was seen repeatedly, ten times or more. The chain joins TRBV5-1 to TRBJ2-1, with TRBD2 matching 8 bases. CDR3 length equals 15 residues. V lost 0 bases, J lost 9 bases, and 8 bases stayed unmatched. From germline, CDR1 is SGHRS and CDR2 YFSETQ. The CDR3: CASSLDLAGPSEQFF. The CDR3 region has the DNA TGCGCCAGCAGCTTGGATCTAGCGGGTCCGTCTGAGCAGTTCTTC.

Ten or more counts support this clonotype. The chain couples TRBV3-1 to TRBJ1-3; 7 bases line up with TRBD1. CDR3 length equals 15 residues. The germline V gene has CDR1 LGHDT and CDR2 YNNKEL (reference sequence). Trimming took 5 bases from V and 4 from J; bases not matched to a gene: 8. CDR3 in DNA: TGTGCCAGCAGCTCTGACAGGGTAGCGGGAAACACCATATATTTT. Translation gives CASSSDRVAGNTIYF. Together with reference TRBV3-1 and TRBJ1-3, the CDR3 gives the full variable domain: DTAVSQTPKYLVTQMGNDKSIKCEQNLGHDTMYWYKQDSKKFLKIMFSYNNKELIINETVPNRFSPKSPDKAHLNLHINSLELGDSAVYFCASSSDRVAGNTIYFGEGSWLTVV.

As concerns this clonotype: A read error may explain this, as a much larger clone is one base away. The CDR3 nucleotides are TGTACCACCAGCAGAGATTCAACTGAAGCTTTCTTT. It specifies CTTSRDSTEAFF. The genes are TRBV15 and TRBJ1-1; no firm D call. CDR3 length: 12 amino acids. Per the germline V gene, CDR1 is LNHNV and CDR2 is YYDKDF (reference sequence). Supplemented by reference TRBV15 and TRBJ1-1, the full variable domain reads DAMVIQNPRYQVTQFGKPVTLSCSQTLNHNVMYWYQQKSSQAPKLLFHYYDKDFNNEADTPDNFQSRRPNTSFCFLDIRSPGLGDTAMYLCTTSRDSTEAFFGQGTRLTVV.

This clonotype was observed at least ten times. The rearrangement joins TRBV12-3 or TRBV12-4 to TRBJ2-5; the match to TRBD2 covers 12 bases. The trim removed 6 bases at V and 4 bases at J, leaving 9 bases unmatched. The CDR3 covers 16 residues. The CDR3 spells CASSLYSSGRGETQYF. CDR3 DNA: TGTGCCAGCAGCCTCTATTCTAGCGGGAGGGGAGAGACCCAGTACTTC.

The table lists this clonotype with many counts. This chain uses TRBV20-1 with TRBJ2-7; 9 bases are shared with TRBD2. The CDR3 covers 15 residues. The germline V gene has CDR1 DFQATT and CDR2 SNEGSKA (reference sequence). The ends lost 1 base at V and 1 base at J; junction bases unmatched: 5. The CDR3 nucleotides read TGCAGTGCTAGAGTAAGCGGGAGGAGTTCCTACGAGCAGTACTTC. Translated, it gives CSARVSGRSSYEQYF.

This clonotype was counted many times. J is TRBJ2-3 and V is TRBV20-1; possibly TRBD1 for D (5 bases). This CDR3 comprises 11 residues. V dropped 3 bases and J dropped 9 bases, with 10 bases sitting between them. In germline, CDR1 is DFQATT, CDR2 SNEGSKA (reference sequence). CDR3 sequence reads: CSASTKGTQYF. DNA of the CDR3: TGCAGTGCTAGTACGAAGGGGACGCAGTATTTT.

This clonotype was counted only a few times. The chain combines TRBV6-6 with TRBJ2-3, with D tentatively TRBD2 (5 bases). This CDR3 contains 17 residues. Germline loops: CDR1 MNHNY, CDR2 SVGAGI (reference sequence). Trimming left V 2 bases short and J 1 base short, with 16 bases between. DNA of the CDR3: TGTGCCAGCAGTTACAAGGGCTTCGCGGGCCGCACAGATACGCAGTATTTT. Residues: CASSYKGFAGRTDTQYF.

This clonotype was observed many times. The CDR3 here is CASSSGAGRNQPQHF. CDR3 nucleotides: TGTGCCAGCAGTTCGGGGGCTGGTCGCAATCAGCCCCAGCATTTT. This rearrangement joins TRBV6-2 or TRBV6-3 to TRBJ1-5; TRBD1 is a possible D gene (6 bases). The V end lost 4 bases, the J end lost 2 bases, and 12 bases lay between the germline ends. Germline V gene sequence: CDR1 MNHEY, CDR2 SVGEGT. This CDR3 region has 15 residues.

This clonotype appeared a few times. The J gene is TRBJ2-5, the V gene TRBV6-2 or TRBV6-3; D possibly corresponds to TRBD1 (6 bases). The CDR3 consists of 16 residues. The V end lost 0 bases, the J end lost 5 bases, and 16 bases lay between the germline ends. Germline-derived CDR1 and CDR2 are MNHEY and SVGEGT. For the CDR3, the DNA is TGTGCCAGCAGTTACTCCAGGGGCCTGGGTTGGGAGACCCAGTACTTC. Protein sequence: CASSYSRGLGWETQYF.

A few counts support this clonotype. The chain links TRBV20-1 to TRBJ2-3, with TRBD2 matching 9 bases. The germline CDR1 and CDR2 sequences are DFQATT and SNEGSKA (reference sequence). J gave up 3 bases and V 4 bases, and 8 bases lay outside the gene matches. The CDR3 extends over 15 amino acids. The DNA for the CDR3 is TGCAGTGCTACCCTTACCAGCGGGAGGACAGATACGCAGTATTTT. Protein product: CSATLTSGRTDTQYF.

This clonotype appeared a few times. The chain couples TRBV7-2 to TRBJ2-7, with D perhaps matching TRBD1 (6 bases). The CDR3 extends over 14 amino acids. CDR1 and CDR2 (germline): SGHTA, FQGNSA. The V and J ends lost 3 bases and 7 bases respectively, with 16 bases between them. For the CDR3, the DNA is TGTGCCAGCAGCTTGGACAGTCGACCTGGAGAGCAGTACTTC. Translated: CASSLDSRPGEQYF.